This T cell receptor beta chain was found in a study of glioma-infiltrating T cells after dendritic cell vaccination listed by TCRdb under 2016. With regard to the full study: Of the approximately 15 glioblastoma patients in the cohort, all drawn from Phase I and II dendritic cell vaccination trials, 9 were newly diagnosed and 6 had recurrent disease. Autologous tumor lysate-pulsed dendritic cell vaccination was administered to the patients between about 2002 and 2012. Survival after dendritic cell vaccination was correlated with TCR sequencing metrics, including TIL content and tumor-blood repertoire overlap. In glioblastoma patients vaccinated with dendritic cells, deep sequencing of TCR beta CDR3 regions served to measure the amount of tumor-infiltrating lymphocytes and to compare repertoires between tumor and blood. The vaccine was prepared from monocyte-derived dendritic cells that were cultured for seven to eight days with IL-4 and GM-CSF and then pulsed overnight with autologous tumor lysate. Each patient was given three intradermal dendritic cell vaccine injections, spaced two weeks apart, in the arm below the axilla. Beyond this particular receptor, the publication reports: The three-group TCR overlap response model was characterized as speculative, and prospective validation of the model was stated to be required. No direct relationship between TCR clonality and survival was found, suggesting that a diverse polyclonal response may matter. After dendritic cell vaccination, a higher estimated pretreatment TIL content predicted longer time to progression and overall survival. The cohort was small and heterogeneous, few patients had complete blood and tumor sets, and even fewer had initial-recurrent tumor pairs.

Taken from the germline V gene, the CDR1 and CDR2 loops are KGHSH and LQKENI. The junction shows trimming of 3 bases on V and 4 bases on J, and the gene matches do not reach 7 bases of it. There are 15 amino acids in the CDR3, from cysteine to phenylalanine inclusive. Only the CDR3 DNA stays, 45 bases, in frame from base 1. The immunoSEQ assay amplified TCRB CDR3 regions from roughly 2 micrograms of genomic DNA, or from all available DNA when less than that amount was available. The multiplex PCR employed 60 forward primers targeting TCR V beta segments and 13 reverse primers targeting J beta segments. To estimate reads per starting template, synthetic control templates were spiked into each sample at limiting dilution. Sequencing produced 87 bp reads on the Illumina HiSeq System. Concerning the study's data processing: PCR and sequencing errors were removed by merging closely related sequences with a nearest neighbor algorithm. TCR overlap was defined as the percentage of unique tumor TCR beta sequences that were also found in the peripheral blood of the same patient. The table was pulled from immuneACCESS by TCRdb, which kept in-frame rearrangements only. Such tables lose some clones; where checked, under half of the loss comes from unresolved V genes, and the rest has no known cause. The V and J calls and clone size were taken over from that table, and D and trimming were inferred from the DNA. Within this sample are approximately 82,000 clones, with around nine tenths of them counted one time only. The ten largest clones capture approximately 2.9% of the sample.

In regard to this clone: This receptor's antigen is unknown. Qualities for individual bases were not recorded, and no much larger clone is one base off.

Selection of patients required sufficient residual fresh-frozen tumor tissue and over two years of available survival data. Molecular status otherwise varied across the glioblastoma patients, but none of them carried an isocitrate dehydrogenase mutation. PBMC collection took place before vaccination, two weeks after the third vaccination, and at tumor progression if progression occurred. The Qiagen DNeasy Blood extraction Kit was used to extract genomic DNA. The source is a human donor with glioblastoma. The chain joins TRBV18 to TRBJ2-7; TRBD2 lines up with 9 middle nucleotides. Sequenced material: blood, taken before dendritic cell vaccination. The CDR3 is CASSPGVAGVYEQYF. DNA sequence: TGTGCCAGCTCACCCGGCGTAGCGGGAGTTTACGAGCAGTACTTC.